The source of this T cell receptor beta chain is a study of blood T cell repertoires in COVID-19. About the research overall: Sites in the United States, Italy and Spain provided acute and convalescent COVID-19 samples.

The CDR3 sequence is 13 residues long. Germline V gene data show CDR1 as MNHEY and CDR2 as SVGAGI. Authors' methods: Amplification of reference gene primers was used by the study to estimate nucleated cell counts. Produced via immunoSEQ multiplex PCR; TCRdb's table is partial and in-frame only. V and J calls and clone size come straight from that table; D and trimming were deduced from the DNA. The sample holds hundreds of thousands of clones; approximately 83% are singletons and the top ten take about 2.2%. As regards this clone: At one end the junction does not follow the germline gene, possibly because of a read error.

The sequenced material came from peripheral blood. This TCR was recovered from a woman in her 30s who had recovered from COVID-19. V is TRBV6-5 and J is TRBJ2-5; tentative D call: TRBD2 (6 bases). The CDR3 sequence: CVSHGSRQETQYF. In DNA form, the CDR3 reads TGTGTCAGCCACGGGAGCAGACAAGAGACCCAGTACTTC.